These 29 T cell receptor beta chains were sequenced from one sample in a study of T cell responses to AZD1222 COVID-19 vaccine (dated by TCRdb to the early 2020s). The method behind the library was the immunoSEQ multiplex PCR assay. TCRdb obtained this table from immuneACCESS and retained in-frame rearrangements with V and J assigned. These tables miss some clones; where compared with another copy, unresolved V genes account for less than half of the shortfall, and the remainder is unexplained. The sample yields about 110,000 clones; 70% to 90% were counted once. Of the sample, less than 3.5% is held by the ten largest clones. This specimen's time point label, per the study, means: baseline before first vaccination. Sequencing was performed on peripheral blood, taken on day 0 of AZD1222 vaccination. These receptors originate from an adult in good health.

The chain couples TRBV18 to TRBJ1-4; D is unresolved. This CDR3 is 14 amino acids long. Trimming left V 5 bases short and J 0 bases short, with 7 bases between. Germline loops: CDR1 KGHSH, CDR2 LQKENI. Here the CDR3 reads CASSELATNEKLFF. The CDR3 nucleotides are TGTGCCAGCTCAGAACTTGCAACTAATGAAAAACTGTTTTTT.

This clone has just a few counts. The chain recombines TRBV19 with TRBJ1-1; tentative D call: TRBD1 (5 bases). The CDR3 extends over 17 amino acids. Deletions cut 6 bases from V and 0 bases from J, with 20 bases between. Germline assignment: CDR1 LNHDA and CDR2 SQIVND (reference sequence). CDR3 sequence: CASRARGTNPMNTEAFF. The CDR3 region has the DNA TGTGCCAGTAGGGCCCGGGGCACCAACCCAATGAACACTGAAGCTTTCTTT.

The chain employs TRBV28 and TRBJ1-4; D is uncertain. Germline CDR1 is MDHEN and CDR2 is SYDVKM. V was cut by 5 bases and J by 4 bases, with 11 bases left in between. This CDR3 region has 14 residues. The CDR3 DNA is TGTGCCAGCAGTCTACGGGTTCTTAATGAAAAACTGTTTTTT. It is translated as CASSLRVLNEKLFF.

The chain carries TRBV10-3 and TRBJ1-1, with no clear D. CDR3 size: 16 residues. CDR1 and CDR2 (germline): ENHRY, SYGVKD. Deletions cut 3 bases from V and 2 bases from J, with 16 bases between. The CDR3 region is CAISDSSTGINTEAFF. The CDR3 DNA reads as TGTGCCATCAGTGACTCCAGTACGGGGATTAACACTGAAGCTTTCTTT.

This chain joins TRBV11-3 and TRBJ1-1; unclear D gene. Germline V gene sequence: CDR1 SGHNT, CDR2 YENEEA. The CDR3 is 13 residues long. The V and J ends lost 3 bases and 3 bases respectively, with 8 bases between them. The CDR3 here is CASSFSRDTEAFF. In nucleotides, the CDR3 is TGTGCCAGCAGCTTCTCTCGGGACACTGAAGCTTTCTTT.

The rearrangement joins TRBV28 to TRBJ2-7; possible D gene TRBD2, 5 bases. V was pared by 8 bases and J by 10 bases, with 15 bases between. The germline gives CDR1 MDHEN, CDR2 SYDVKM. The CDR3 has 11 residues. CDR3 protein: CASSGVPGQYF. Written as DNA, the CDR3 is TGTGCCAGCTCCGGGGTCCCGGGTCAGTACTTC.

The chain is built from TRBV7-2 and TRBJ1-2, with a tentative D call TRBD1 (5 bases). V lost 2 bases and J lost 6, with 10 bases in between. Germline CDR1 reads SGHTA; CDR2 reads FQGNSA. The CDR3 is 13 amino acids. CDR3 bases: TGTGCCAGCAGCTTAAGCAGGGAGGATGGCTACACCTTC. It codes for CASSLSREDGYTF.

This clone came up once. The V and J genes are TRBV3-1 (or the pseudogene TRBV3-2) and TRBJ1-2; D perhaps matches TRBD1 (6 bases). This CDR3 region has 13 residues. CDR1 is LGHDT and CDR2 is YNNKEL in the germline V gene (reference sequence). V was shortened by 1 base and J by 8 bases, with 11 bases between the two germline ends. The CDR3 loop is CASSQGTVGGYTF. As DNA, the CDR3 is TGTGCCAGCAGCCAAGGGACAGTAGGCGGCTACACCTTC.

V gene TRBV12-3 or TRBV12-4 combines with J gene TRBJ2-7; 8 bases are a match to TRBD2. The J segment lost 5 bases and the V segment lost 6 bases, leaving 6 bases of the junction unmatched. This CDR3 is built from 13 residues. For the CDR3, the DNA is TGTGCCAGCAGCAAGGGACTAGACGACGAGCAGTACTTC. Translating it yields CASSKGLDDEQYF.

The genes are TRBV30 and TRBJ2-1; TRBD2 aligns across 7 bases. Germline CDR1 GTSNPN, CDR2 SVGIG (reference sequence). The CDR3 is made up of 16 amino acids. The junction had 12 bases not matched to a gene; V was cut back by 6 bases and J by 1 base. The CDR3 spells CACPSPQRGSYNEQFF. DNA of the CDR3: TGTGCCTGTCCATCCCCCCAGCGGGGATCCTACAATGAGCAGTTCTTC.

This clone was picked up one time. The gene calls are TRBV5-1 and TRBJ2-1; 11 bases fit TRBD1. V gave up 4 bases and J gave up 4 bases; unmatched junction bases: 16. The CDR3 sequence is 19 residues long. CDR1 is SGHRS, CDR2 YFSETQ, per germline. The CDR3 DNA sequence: TGCGCCAGCAGCCCTCGACGGACAGGGGGCCGTCTGGTTTACAATGAGCAGTTCTTC. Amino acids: CASSPRRTGGRLVYNEQFF.

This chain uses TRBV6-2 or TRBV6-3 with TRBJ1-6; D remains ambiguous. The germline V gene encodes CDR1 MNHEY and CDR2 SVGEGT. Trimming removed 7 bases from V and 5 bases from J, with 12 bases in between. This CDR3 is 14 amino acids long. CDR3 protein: CASIPDGHNSPLHF. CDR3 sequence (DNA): TGTGCCAGCATCCCCGACGGTCATAATTCACCCCTCCACTTT.

CDR3 nucleotide sequence: TGTGCCAGCAGTGCACAGGGGGCAAAAAACTATGGCTACACCTTC. Amino acids: CASSAQGAKNYGYTF. This chain connects TRBV6-6 to TRBJ1-2, with 9 nucleotides matching TRBD1. This CDR3 comprises 15 residues. After removal of 5 bases from V and 2 bases from J, the junction contained 6 bases not matched to a gene. Germline-derived CDR1 and CDR2 are MNHNY and SVGAGI (reference sequence).

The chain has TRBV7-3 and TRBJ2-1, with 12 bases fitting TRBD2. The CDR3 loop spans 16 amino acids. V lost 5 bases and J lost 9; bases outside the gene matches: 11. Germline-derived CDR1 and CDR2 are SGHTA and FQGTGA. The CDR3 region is CASSRQETSGSVEQFF. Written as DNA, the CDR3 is TGTGCCAGCAGCCGACAAGAGACTAGCGGGAGCGTTGAGCAGTTCTTC.

CDR3 sequence reads: CASSVVSTSGVSDTQYF. CDR3 nucleotides: TGTGCCAGCAGCGTAGTTTCAACTAGCGGGGTGTCGGATACGCAGTATTTT. This chain links TRBV9 with TRBJ2-3; 10 nucleotides align to TRBD2. Unmatched junction bases numbered 10, after V lost 0 bases and J lost 6 bases. Per the germline V gene, CDR1 is SGDLS and CDR2 is YYNGEE. CDR3 length equals 17 residues.

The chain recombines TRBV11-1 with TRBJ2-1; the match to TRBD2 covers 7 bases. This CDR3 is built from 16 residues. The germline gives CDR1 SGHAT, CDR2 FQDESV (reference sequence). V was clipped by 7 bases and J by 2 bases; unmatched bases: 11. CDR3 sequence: CASNTGVAGAYNEQFF. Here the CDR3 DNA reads TGTGCCAGCAACACGGGAGTGGCGGGAGCCTACAATGAGCAGTTCTTC.

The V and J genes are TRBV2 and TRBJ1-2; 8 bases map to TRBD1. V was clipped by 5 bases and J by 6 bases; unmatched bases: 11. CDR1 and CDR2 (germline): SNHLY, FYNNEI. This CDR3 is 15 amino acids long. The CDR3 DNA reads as TGTGCCAGCAGTTCCGGACAGGGCTCTAGGAATGGCTACACCTTC. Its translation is CASSSGQGSRNGYTF. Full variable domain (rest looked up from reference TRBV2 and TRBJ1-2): EPEVTQTPSHQVTQMGQEVILRCVPISNHLYFYWYRQILGQKVEFLVSFYNNEISEKSEIFDDQFSVERPDGSNFTLKIRSTKLEDSAMYFCASSSGQGSRNGYTFGSGTRLTVV.

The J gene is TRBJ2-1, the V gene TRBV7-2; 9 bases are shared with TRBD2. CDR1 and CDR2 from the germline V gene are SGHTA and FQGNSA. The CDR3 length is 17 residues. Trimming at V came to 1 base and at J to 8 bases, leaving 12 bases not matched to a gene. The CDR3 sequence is CASSLERGVRGTDEQFF. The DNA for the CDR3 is TGTGCCAGCAGCTTAGAGCGGGGGGTACGAGGTACGGATGAGCAGTTCTTC.

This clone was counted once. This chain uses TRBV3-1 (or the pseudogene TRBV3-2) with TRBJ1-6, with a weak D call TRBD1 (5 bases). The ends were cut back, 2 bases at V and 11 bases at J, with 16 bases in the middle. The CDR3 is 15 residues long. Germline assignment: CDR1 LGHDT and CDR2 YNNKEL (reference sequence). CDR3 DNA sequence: TGTGCCAGCAGCCAATCGAGAGGGGCTGCAACACCCCTCCACTTT. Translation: CASSQSRGAATPLHF.

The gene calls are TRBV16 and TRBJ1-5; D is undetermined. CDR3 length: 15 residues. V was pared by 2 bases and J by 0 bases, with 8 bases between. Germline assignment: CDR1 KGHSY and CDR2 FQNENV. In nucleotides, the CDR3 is TGTGCCAGCAGCCAACAGCAGCATAGCAATCAGCCCCAGCATTTT. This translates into CASSQQQHSNQPQHF.

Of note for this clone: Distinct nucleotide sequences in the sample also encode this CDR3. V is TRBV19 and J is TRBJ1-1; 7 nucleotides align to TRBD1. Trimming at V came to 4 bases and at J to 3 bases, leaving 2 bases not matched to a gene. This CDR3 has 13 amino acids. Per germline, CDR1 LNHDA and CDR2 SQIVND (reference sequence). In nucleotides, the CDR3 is TGTGCCAGTAGTACTACAGGGGACACTGAAGCTTTCTTT. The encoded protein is CASSTTGDTEAFF.

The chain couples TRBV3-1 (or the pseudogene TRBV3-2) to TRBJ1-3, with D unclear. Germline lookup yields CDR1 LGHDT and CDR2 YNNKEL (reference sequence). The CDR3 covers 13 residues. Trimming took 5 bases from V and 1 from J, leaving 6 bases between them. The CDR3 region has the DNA TGTGCCAGCAGCATTTTATCTGGAAACACCATATATTTT. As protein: CASSILSGNTIYF.

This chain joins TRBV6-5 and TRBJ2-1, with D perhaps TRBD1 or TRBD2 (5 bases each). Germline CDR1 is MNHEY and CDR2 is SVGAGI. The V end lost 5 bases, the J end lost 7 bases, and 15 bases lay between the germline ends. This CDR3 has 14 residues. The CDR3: CASSPGPVVNEQFF. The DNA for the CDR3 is TGTGCCAGCAGTCCGGGACCAGTGGTAAATGAGCAGTTCTTC.

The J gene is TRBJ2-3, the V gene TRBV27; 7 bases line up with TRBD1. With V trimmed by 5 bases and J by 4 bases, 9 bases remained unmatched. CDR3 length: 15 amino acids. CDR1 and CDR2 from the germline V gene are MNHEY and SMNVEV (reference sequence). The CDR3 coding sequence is TGTGCCAGCAGTGCAGACAGGGTTAGAGCAGATACGCAGTATTTT. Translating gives CASSADRVRADTQYF.

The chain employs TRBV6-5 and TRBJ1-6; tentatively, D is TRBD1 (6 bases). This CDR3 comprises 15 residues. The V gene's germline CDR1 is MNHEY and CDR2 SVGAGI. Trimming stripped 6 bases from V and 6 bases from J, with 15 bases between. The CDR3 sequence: CASRDKTGVNSPLHF. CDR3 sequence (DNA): TGTGCCAGCAGGGATAAGACAGGAGTTAATTCACCCCTCCACTTT.

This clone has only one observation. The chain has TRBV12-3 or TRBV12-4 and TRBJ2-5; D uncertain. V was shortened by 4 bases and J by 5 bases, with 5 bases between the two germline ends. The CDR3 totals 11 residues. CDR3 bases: TGTGCCAGCAGTTCCCGGGAGACCCAGTACTTC. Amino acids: CASSSRETQYF.

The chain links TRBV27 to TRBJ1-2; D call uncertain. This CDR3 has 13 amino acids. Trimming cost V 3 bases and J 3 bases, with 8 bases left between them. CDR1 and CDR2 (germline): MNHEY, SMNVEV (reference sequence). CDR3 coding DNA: TGTGCCAGCAGTTTCTATGAGGACTATGGCTACACCTTC. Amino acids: CASSFYEDYGYTF.

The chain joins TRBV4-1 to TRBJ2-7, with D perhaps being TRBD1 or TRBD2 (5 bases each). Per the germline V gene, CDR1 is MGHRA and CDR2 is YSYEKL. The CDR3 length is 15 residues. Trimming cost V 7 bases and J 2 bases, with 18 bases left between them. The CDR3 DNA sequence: TGCGCCAGCACCTCGGGGCAGGGTGATACCTACGAGCAGTACTTC. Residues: CASTSGQGDTYEQYF.

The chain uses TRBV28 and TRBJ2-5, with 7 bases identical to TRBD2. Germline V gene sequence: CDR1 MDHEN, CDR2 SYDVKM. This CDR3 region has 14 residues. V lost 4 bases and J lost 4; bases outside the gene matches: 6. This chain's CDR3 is CASSYKRGPETQYF. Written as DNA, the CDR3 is TGTGCCAGCAGTTACAAGCGGGGCCCAGAGACCCAGTACTTC.